This TCR beta chain was documented in a study of radiotherapy plus CTLA-4 blockade in lung cancer (dated by TCRdb to the late 2010s). With respect to the entire study: Objective responses occurred in about 20% of enrolled patients, and just over 30% achieved disease control.

Study-wide findings and limitations: The strongest predictors of response were reported to be early dynamic shifts in blood T cell clones along with a rise in serum interferon-beta following radiation. TCR clones derived from tumors expanded in peripheral blood after treatment with radiotherapy and ipilimumab.

Library generation was performed with the immunoSEQ multiplex PCR assay. Entries here come from immuneACCESS through TCRdb and include only in-frame sequences with V and J called. Some clones fail to appear in such tables; in the studies checked, an unresolved V gene covers under half of the shortfall, and the cause of the remainder is unknown. The sample table holds about 97,000 clones, of which roughly 79% were seen once. Around 2.7% of the sample lies in the top ten. The study tested focal radiation therapy combined with CTLA-4 blockade (ipilimumab) in patients with chemo-refractory metastatic non-small-cell lung cancer. Regarding this clone: Which antigen it targets is not known. No much larger clone is present one base from it, and per-base qualities are unavailable.

The sample consisted of peripheral blood, taken from a patient treated with radiotherapy plus ipilimumab. This sequence originates from a human donor with non-small cell lung cancer who had a partial response to radiotherapy plus ipilimumab. Some clones in this sample may be carry-over from other donors' samples.

The DNA is TGTGCCACCAGCAGACAGGGTCTGAACACTGAAGCTTTCTTT. Translated, it reads CATSRQGLNTEAFF. The receptor chain draws on TRBV15 and TRBJ1-1; TRBD1 is a weak D gene call, 5 bases matching. From the germline V gene (reference sequence), CDR1 is LNHNV and CDR2 is YYDKDF. Trimming takes 2 bases from V and 0 bases from J, and the germline ends sit 7 bases apart. From cysteine to phenylalanine, the CDR3 is 14 amino acids long. The DNA shown is the 42-base CDR3, in frame from base 1.